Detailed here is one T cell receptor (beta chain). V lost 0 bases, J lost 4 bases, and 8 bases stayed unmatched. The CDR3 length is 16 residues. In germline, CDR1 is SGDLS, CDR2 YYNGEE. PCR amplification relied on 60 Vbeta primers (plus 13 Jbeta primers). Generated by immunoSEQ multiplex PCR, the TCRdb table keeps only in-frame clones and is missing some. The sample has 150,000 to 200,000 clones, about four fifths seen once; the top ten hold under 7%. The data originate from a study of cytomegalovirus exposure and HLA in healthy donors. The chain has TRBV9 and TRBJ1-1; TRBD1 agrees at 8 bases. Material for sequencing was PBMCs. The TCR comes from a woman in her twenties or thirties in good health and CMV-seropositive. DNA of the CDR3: TGTGCCAGCAGCGTAGGGACAGGGATGGGAGGCACTGAAGCTTTCTTT. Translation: CASSVGTGMGGTEAFF.